A single sample is the source of the 16 T cell receptor beta chains below, sequenced in a study of blood T cell repertoires in COVID-19. Repertoires were generated with immunoSEQ multiplex PCR, while TCRdb's copy carries only in-frame clones and drops some. The repertoire holds some 180,000 clones, with approximately 80% as singletons. Sequencing was carried out using peripheral blood. These receptors were collected from a woman aged 40 to 49 with COVID-19, enrolled during active disease.

The genes are TRBV12-3 or TRBV12-4 and TRBJ1-1, with D tentatively TRBD1 (6 bases). The CDR3 consists of 13 residues. The V and J ends lost 6 bases and 4 bases respectively, with 12 bases between them. The CDR3 DNA sequence: TGTGCCAGCAGGTGGGGGCGAGGCACTGAAGCTTTCTTT. It encodes CASRWGRGTEAFF.

The chain is built from TRBV7-9 and TRBJ2-3; D is ambiguous. The CDR3 contains 12 residues. V dropped 3 bases and J dropped 2 bases, with 3 bases sitting between them. The germline CDR1 and CDR2 sequences are SEHNR and FQNEAQ (reference sequence). CDR3: CASSFSTDTQYF. CDR3 nucleotide sequence: TGTGCCAGCAGCTTCTCCACAGATACGCAGTATTTT.

The V and J genes are TRBV7-2 and TRBJ2-5; D may be TRBD2 (5 bases). The V gene's germline CDR1 is SGHTA and CDR2 FQGNSA. The CDR3 has 15 residues. V was trimmed by 1 base and J by 4 bases, leaving 13 bases between them. Here the CDR3 reads CASSLGVQTRETQYF. CDR3 nucleotides: TGTGCCAGCAGCTTAGGGGTTCAAACTAGAGAGACCCAGTACTTC.

V is TRBV6-6 and J is TRBJ2-7; TRBD1 agrees at 8 bases. The CDR3 covers 14 residues. Germline V gene lookup returns CDR1 MNHNY and CDR2 SVGAGI (reference sequence). Trimming took 7 bases from V and 0 from J; bases not matched to a gene: 5. The CDR3 sequence: CASTDRGHSYEQYF. The DNA of the CDR3 is TGTGCCAGCACCGACAGGGGTCACTCCTACGAGCAGTACTTC.

This chain connects TRBV4-1 to TRBJ2-1; D may be TRBD2 (5 bases). There are 14 residues in the CDR3. The germline V and J ends were trimmed by 7 bases and 3 bases, with 13 bases remaining between them. Germline values: CDR1 MGHRA, CDR2 YSYEKL. The CDR3 spells CASKGGPHYNEQFF. The DNA for the CDR3 is TGCGCCAGCAAGGGCGGGCCTCACTACAATGAGCAGTTCTTC.

This clone was picked up one time. This CDR3 reads CALQGAGGYTF. Here the CDR3 DNA reads TGTGCCCTACAGGGGGCTGGAGGCTACACCTTC. The V gene is TRBV25-1, the J gene TRBJ1-2; TRBD1 matches at 9 bases. After removal of 11 bases from V and 8 bases from J, the junction contained 6 bases not matched to a gene. CDR1 is MGHDK and CDR2 is SYGVNS in the germline V gene. This CDR3 has 11 residues.

The gene calls are TRBV6-5 and TRBJ2-7; TRBD2 agrees at 13 bases. The ends lost 5 bases at V and 5 bases at J; junction bases unmatched: 6. This CDR3 is 15 amino acids long. Germline V lookup: CDR1 MNHEY, CDR2 SVGAGI. Here the CDR3 DNA reads TGTGCCAGCAGTCAACTAGCGGGAGGGAACCACGAGCAGTACTTC. Protein sequence: CASSQLAGGNHEQYF.

The rearrangement uses TRBV27 and TRBJ2-6; TRBD1 aligns across 7 bases. After removal of 5 bases from V and 0 bases from J, the junction contained 10 bases not matched to a gene. CDR1 is MNHEY and CDR2 is SMNVEV in the germline V gene (reference sequence). CDR3 length equals 18 residues. As DNA, the CDR3 is TGTGCCAGCAGTCTTCACCGACAGGGCCCCTCTGGGGCCAACGTCCTGACTTTC. It is translated as CASSLHRQGPSGANVLTF.

The V and J genes are TRBV9 and TRBJ1-1, with D perhaps matching TRBD1 (6 bases). V shed 2 bases and J shed 4 bases, with 9 bases lying between them. The CDR3 covers 13 residues. Germline V CDR1 and CDR2: SGDLS, YYNGEE. This chain's CDR3 is CASSVRGGTEAFF. The CDR3 DNA reads as TGTGCCAGCAGCGTTAGAGGGGGCACTGAAGCTTTCTTT.

About this clone: An end of the junction differs from the germline gene, which may be a read error. V is TRBV30 and J is TRBJ2-3; 14 bases are shared with TRBD2. CDR1 is GTSNPN, CDR2 SVGIG, per germline (reference sequence). The CDR3 has 13 residues. CDR3 loop: CAWSGGTSGSWDF. In nucleotides, the CDR3 is TGTGCCTGGAGTGGGGGGACTAGCGGGAGTTGGGACTTT.

This clone appeared a single time. The rearrangement uses TRBV10-3 and TRBJ2-3; the match to TRBD2 covers 14 bases. J was trimmed by 2 bases and V by 10 bases; bases with no gene match: 11. Per germline, CDR1 ENHRY and CDR2 SYGVKD. This CDR3 comprises 17 residues. The CDR3 region is CATLGLAGGFSTDTQYF. As DNA, the CDR3 is TGTGCCACGCTAGGACTAGCGGGGGGCTTTTCCACAGATACGCAGTATTTT.

The table lists this clone with a few counts. This chain connects TRBV11-3 to TRBJ2-2, with D maybe TRBD2 (5 bases). Trimming took 3 bases from V and 3 from J, leaving 11 bases between them. The length of the CDR3 is 15 residues. Germline V gene lookup returns CDR1 SGHNT and CDR2 YENEEA. The CDR3 region has the DNA TGTGCCAGCAGCTTCAGCGGAGTCCACACCGGGGAGCTGTTTTTT. Translated: CASSFSGVHTGELFF.

The J gene is TRBJ1-4, the V gene TRBV18; D may be TRBD1 (6 bases). With 5 bases removed from V and 0 bases from J, the gap between germline ends came to 13 bases. The CDR3 contains 16 residues. CDR1 and CDR2 from the germline V gene are KGHSH and LQKENI. CDR3: CASSGTGSATNEKLFF. The CDR3 coding sequence is TGTGCCAGCTCAGGAACAGGGAGTGCAACTAATGAAAAACTGTTTTTT.

The rearrangement links TRBV19 to TRBJ2-1; D is ambiguous. The CDR3 is 15 amino acids. The germline V gene encodes CDR1 LNHDA and CDR2 SQIVND (reference sequence). With 7 bases removed from V and 6 bases from J, the gap between germline ends came to 19 bases. The CDR3 spells CASTPQAPSLNEQFF. CDR3 in DNA: TGTGCCAGTACCCCCCAGGCCCCATCCCTCAATGAGCAGTTCTTC.

This clone was picked up many times. V gene TRBV28 combines with J gene TRBJ1-2; D gene ambiguous. V lost 5 bases, J lost 8 bases, and 15 bases lay in between. CDR1 and CDR2 (germline): MDHEN, SYDVKM. There are 13 residues in the CDR3. CDR3 residues: CASSLTEGGGYTF. The CDR3 DNA reads as TGTGCCAGCAGTCTCACGGAGGGCGGCGGCTACACCTTC.

The sample holds one count of this clone. An end of the junction does not agree with germline; a read error may underlie this. This chain uses TRBV2 with TRBJ2-1, with D possibly TRBD2 on 6 matching bases. Germline CDR1 reads SNHLY; CDR2 reads FYNNEI. The length of the CDR3 is 14 residues. In DNA, the CDR3 is TGTGCCAGCAGCGGGAGAGTGGTCTACAATGGGCAGTTCTTC. It translates to CASSGRVVYNGQFF.